The 30 T cell receptor beta chains below all came from one sample that was sequenced in a study of cytomegalovirus exposure and HLA in healthy donors. PCR used 60 Vbeta primers and 13 Jbeta primers. Sequenced by immunoSEQ multiplex PCR; TCRdb stores in-frame clones only, minus some. Listed are 200,000 or so clones; roughly 0.7% falls within the top ten. Material for sequencing was PBMCs. Receptors were obtained from a boy aged 10-17 years in good health and CMV-seronegative.

The gene calls are TRBV6-6 and TRBJ2-1; 12 bases match TRBD2. The CDR3 loop spans 15 amino acids. J gave up 6 bases and V 7 bases, and 7 bases lay outside the gene matches. Germline CDR1 and CDR2: MNHNY and SVGAGI (reference sequence). The CDR3 coding sequence is TGTGCCAGCAACTCACTAGCGGGGGGCCTCAATGAGCAGTTCTTC. As protein: CASNSLAGGLNEQFF.

This rearrangement joins TRBV11-2 to TRBJ1-1, with D hard to call. The CDR3 covers 13 residues. The V end lost 3 bases, the J end lost 5 bases, and 10 bases lay between the germline ends. Germline CDR1 and CDR2: SGHAT and FQNNGV. Here the CDR3 reads CASSLREWTEAFF. The CDR3 bases are TGTGCCAGCAGCTTGAGGGAGTGGACTGAAGCTTTCTTT.

CDR3 amino acids: CASSLTGGYEQYF. The CDR3 coding sequence is TGTGCCAGCAGTTTAACAGGGGGCTACGAGCAGTACTTC. V usage is TRBV25-1 and J usage is TRBJ2-7, with TRBD1 identical over 8 bases. V trimming: 5 bases; J trimming: 3 bases; junction bases outside the gene matches: 3. Germline-derived CDR1 and CDR2 are MGHDK and SYGVNS. The CDR3 extends over 13 amino acids.

V usage is TRBV21-1 and J usage is TRBJ1-2. TRBV21-1 constitutes a pseudogene. This CDR3 has 13 amino acids. CDR3 DNA: TGTGCCAGCAGCGCACGCGGGGGGAGAGGCTACACCTTC. Its translation is CASSARGGRGYTF.

V gene TRBV6-1 combines with J gene TRBJ2-3, with D tentatively TRBD2 (6 bases). CDR3 length: 15 residues. V lost 6 bases and J lost 0, with 13 bases in between. CDR1 and CDR2 (germline): MNHNS, SASEGT. CDR3 amino acids: CASSGVGGSTDTQYF. The CDR3 DNA follows: TGTGCCAGCAGCGGGGTTGGGGGGAGCACAGATACGCAGTATTTT.

J is TRBJ1-3 and V is TRBV9, with 7 bases matching TRBD1. V shed 0 bases and J 4 bases; nucleotides not matched to a gene: 16. The CDR3 loop spans 19 amino acids. Germline V CDR1 and CDR2: SGDLS, YYNGEE. CDR3 DNA: TGTGCCAGCAGCGTAGAATTTGAGACAGGGTTTTTCTTCGGAAACACCATATATTTT. Its protein product is CASSVEFETGFFFGNTIYF. The full variable domain, rest sourced from reference TRBV9 and TRBJ1-3, is DSGVTQTPKHLITATGQRVTLRCSPRSGDLSVYWYQQSLDQGLQFLIQYYNGEERAKGNILERFSAQQFPDLHSELNLSSLELGDSALYFCASSVEFETGFFFGNTIYFGEGSWLTVV.

V gene TRBV6-1 combines with J gene TRBJ1-1; no definite D call. Germline-derived CDR1 and CDR2 are MNHNS and SASEGT. There are 11 residues in the CDR3. Trimming removed 8 bases from V and 2 bases from J, with 6 bases in between. The CDR3 here is CASRGNTEAFF. The CDR3 coding sequence is TGTGCCAGCCGAGGAAACACTGAAGCTTTCTTT.

This chain uses TRBV4-3 with TRBJ2-1; TRBD2 aligns across 7 bases. Trimming cost V 4 bases and J 7 bases; bases outside gene matches: 7. CDR1 is LGHNA and CDR2 is YSLEER in the germline V gene. The length of the CDR3 is 14 residues. The CDR3: CASSPGGTVNEQFF. CDR3 coding DNA: TGCGCCAGCAGCCCCGGGGGGACGGTAAATGAGCAGTTCTTC.

This sequence joins TRBV28 and TRBJ1-2; possibly TRBD1 for D (5 bases). Germline CDR1 reads MDHEN; CDR2 reads SYDVKM. This CDR3 is 12 amino acids long. CDR3: CTTAEANYGYTF. The CDR3 DNA follows: TGTACGACAGCTGAAGCTAACTATGGCTACACCTTC.

To note about this clone: One junction end disagrees with the germline gene, perhaps due to a read error. This chain joins TRBV18 and TRBJ1-1; TRBD1 is a possible D gene (6 bases). This CDR3 has 15 amino acids. Germline assignment: CDR1 KGHSH and CDR2 LQKENI. CDR3 nucleotide sequence: TGTGCCAGCTCACCCTCCGGGCAGGGGAACGCTGAAGCTTTCTTT. This translates into CASSPSGQGNAEAFF.

The rearrangement uses TRBV30 and TRBJ2-7, with TRBD1 identical over 10 bases. Trimming cost V 5 bases and J 2 bases; bases outside gene matches: 6. The CDR3 sequence is 14 residues long. Germline V gives CDR1 GTSNPN, CDR2 SVGIG (reference sequence). CDR3 residues: CAWGDRGRAYEQYF. The CDR3 nucleotides are TGTGCCTGGGGTGACAGGGGGCGGGCCTACGAGCAGTACTTC. Looking up the rest from reference TRBV30 and TRBJ2-7 gives the full variable domain: SQTIHQWPATLVQPVGSPLSLECTVEGTSNPNLYWYRQAAGRGLQLLFYSVGIGQISSEVPQNLSASRPQDRQFILSSKKLLLSDSGFYLCAWGDRGRAYEQYFGPGTRLTVT.

In DNA, the CDR3 is TGCGCCAGCAGCCAGCTTCTAGCGGGGGGGGCAGATACGCAGTATTTT. Translation: CASSQLLAGGADTQYF. The rearrangement uses TRBV4-1 and TRBJ2-3; 12 bases match TRBD2. Looked up from germline, CDR1 is MGHRA and CDR2 is YSYEKL. The CDR3 loop spans 16 amino acids. Trimming removed 3 bases from V and 4 bases from J; junction bases left unmatched: 5.

The chain has TRBV6-5 and TRBJ2-1; 9 bases agree with TRBD2. Germline trimming cut 8 bases from V and 15 bases from J; bases unmatched to any gene: 17. CDR1 is MNHEY and CDR2 is SVGAGI in the germline V gene. This CDR3 comprises 14 residues. The CDR3 DNA follows: TGTGCCAGCGGTTTAACTAGCGGGCCTGGGGAGAGGTTCTTC. The encoded protein is CASGLTSGPGERFF.

This chain links TRBV30 with TRBJ1-6; no definite D call. The CDR3 extends over 13 amino acids. Between the trimmed V and J ends, which lost 4 bases and 8 bases, there was a span of 12 bases. CDR1 GTSNPN and CDR2 SVGIG come from the germline V gene (reference sequence). CDR3 protein: CAWIGNSYSPLHF. The DNA for the CDR3 is TGTGCCTGGATCGGTAACAGTTATTCACCCCTCCACTTT.

The DNA for the CDR3 is TGTGCCAGCAGAGCGCGGGGGGAGGGTTATAATTCACCCCTCCACTTT. Translated: CASRARGEGYNSPLHF. This sequence joins TRBV2 and TRBJ1-6; possibly TRBD1 for D (5 bases). V dropped 6 bases and J dropped 4 bases, with 16 bases sitting between them. Germline V CDR1 and CDR2: SNHLY, FYNNEI. CDR3 length equals 16 residues. Combining the CDR3 with reference TRBV2 and TRBJ1-6 gives the whole variable domain EPEVTQTPSHQVTQMGQEVILRCVPISNHLYFYWYRQILGQKVEFLVSFYNNEISEKSEIFDDQFSVERPDGSNFTLKIRSTKLEDSAMYFCASRARGEGYNSPLHFGNGTRLTVT.

The chain uses TRBV4-2 and TRBJ1-1; D ambiguous. Germline V gene data show CDR1 as LGHNA and CDR2 as YNFKEQ. The CDR3 sequence is 18 residues long. With 4 bases removed from V and 4 bases from J, the gap between germline ends came to 25 bases. CDR3 in DNA: TGTGCCAGCAGCCCCACCCTCGGAGGGATGGAGAGTAGCACTGAAGCTTTCTTT. Its protein is CASSPTLGGMESSTEAFF.

This chain links TRBV9 with TRBJ1-2; 9 bases are shared with TRBD1. There are 15 residues in the CDR3. Germline CDR1 SGDLS, CDR2 YYNGEE. V lost 4 bases and J lost 3; bases outside the gene matches: 7. The CDR3 reads CASSLGTGWYYGYTF. The CDR3 DNA reads as TGTGCCAGCAGCCTCGGGACAGGGTGGTACTATGGCTACACCTTC. Supplemented by reference TRBV9 and TRBJ1-2, the full variable domain reads DSGVTQTPKHLITATGQRVTLRCSPRSGDLSVYWYQQSLDQGLQFLIQYYNGEERAKGNILERFSAQQFPDLHSELNLSSLELGDSALYFCASSLGTGWYYGYTFGSGTRLTVV.

The J gene is TRBJ1-1, the V gene TRBV6-6; TRBD1 aligns across 10 bases. CDR1 is MNHNY, CDR2 SVGAGI, per germline (reference sequence). V trimming: 4 bases; J trimming: 4 bases; junction bases outside the gene matches: 9. The CDR3 is made up of 16 amino acids. CDR3 coding DNA: TGTGCCAGCAGTTCGCTTAGACAGGGGGCGGGCACTGAAGCTTTCTTT. Residues: CASSSLRQGAGTEAFF.

Comment on this clone: This CDR3 is also generated by other DNA sequences in the sample. This chain uses TRBV7-9 with TRBJ1-1; D remains unclear. Trimming left V 0 bases short and J 0 bases short, with 8 bases between. CDR1 and CDR2 (germline): SEHNR, FQNEAQ (reference sequence). The CDR3 spans 15 residues. The chain's CDR3 is CASSLASVMNTEAFF. The CDR3 nucleotides read TGTGCCAGCAGCTTAGCCAGTGTCATGAACACTGAAGCTTTCTTT.

This chain uses TRBV9 with TRBJ2-3, with 8 nucleotides matching TRBD1. CDR3 length equals 15 residues. With V trimmed by 3 bases and J by 4 bases, 7 bases remained unmatched. CDR1 and CDR2 from the germline V gene are SGDLS and YYNGEE. CDR3 in DNA: TGTGCCAGCAGCGCAACAGGGGGATTTTCAGATACGCAGTATTTT. It translates to CASSATGGFSDTQYF. Using reference TRBV9 and TRBJ2-3 for the parts outside the CDR3, the full variable domain is DSGVTQTPKHLITATGQRVTLRCSPRSGDLSVYWYQQSLDQGLQFLIQYYNGEERAKGNILERFSAQQFPDLHSELNLSSLELGDSALYFCASSATGGFSDTQYFGPGTRLTVL.

The chain carries TRBV7-2 and TRBJ2-5; 12 nucleotides match TRBD1. Germline CDR1 is SGHTA and CDR2 is FQGNSA. Germline trimming cut 5 bases from V and 5 bases from J; bases unmatched to any gene: 9. This CDR3 is built from 16 residues. The CDR3 DNA follows: TGTGCCAGCAGCGGGACGGGACAGGGGGCGGGGGAGACCCAGTACTTC. Its translation: CASSGTGQGAGETQYF.

The J gene is TRBJ2-5, the V gene TRBV5-1; 9 bases fit TRBD2. The V gene end was trimmed by 4 bases and the J gene end by 3 bases; junction bases not matched to a gene: 10. The CDR3 sequence is 16 residues long. The V gene's germline CDR1 is SGHRS and CDR2 YFSETQ. This chain's CDR3 is CASSKNLAGRKETQYF. CDR3 DNA sequence: TGCGCCAGCAGCAAGAACCTAGCGGGAAGGAAAGAGACCCAGTACTTC.

The gene calls are TRBV18 and TRBJ1-1, with D hard to call. With 2 bases removed from V and 2 bases from J, the gap between germline ends came to 3 bases. CDR3 size: 12 residues. Germline V lookup: CDR1 KGHSH, CDR2 LQKENI. CDR3: CASSPTNTEAFF. Here the CDR3 DNA reads TGTGCCAGCTCACCAACTAACACTGAAGCTTTCTTT. Filled out from reference TRBV18 and TRBJ1-1, the complete variable domain reads NAGVMQNPRHLVRRRGQEARLRCSPMKGHSHVYWYRQLPEEGLKFMVYLQKENIIDESGMPKERFSAEFPKEGPSILRIQQVVRGDSAAYFCASSPTNTEAFFGQGTRLTVV.

The rearrangement links TRBV9 to TRBJ1-4; TRBD1 might be the D (6 bases). Germline values: CDR1 SGDLS, CDR2 YYNGEE. Trimming removed 0 bases at V and 8 bases at J, with 17 bases between. The CDR3 sequence is 16 residues long. CDR3 DNA sequence: TGTGCCAGCAGCGTAGAGGTGGACAGCGATCGAGAAAAACTGTTTTTT. Protein sequence: CASSVEVDSDREKLFF.

The V and J genes are TRBV7-9 and TRBJ2-1; D possibly corresponds to TRBD2 (6 bases). This CDR3 spans 15 amino acids. The V end was cut by 4 bases, the J end by 4 bases, with 14 bases between. Germline V gene lookup returns CDR1 SEHNR and CDR2 FQNEAQ (reference sequence). CDR3 nucleotide sequence: TGTGCCAGCAGCTCCGGAGGCGGGGTGTACAATGAGCAGTTCTTC. This gives the protein CASSSGGGVYNEQFF.

The CDR3 protein is CASSSPPGVTEAFF. In DNA, the CDR3 is TGTGCCAGTAGTTCCCCGCCAGGGGTAACTGAAGCTTTCTTT. The chain uses TRBV19 and TRBJ1-1; D perhaps matches TRBD1 (6 bases). The V and J ends lost 5 bases and 5 bases respectively, with 15 bases between them. This CDR3 contains 14 residues. Germline CDR1 reads LNHDA; CDR2 reads SQIVND (reference sequence).

In nucleotides, the CDR3 is TGTGCCACCAGCTACCGGGACAGAGGGCCAGAGACCCAGTACTTC. Residues: CATSYRDRGPETQYF. This chain connects TRBV15 to TRBJ2-5; 7 nucleotides agree with TRBD1. Germline CDR1 LNHNV, CDR2 YYDKDF (reference sequence). Trimming removed 5 bases from V and 4 bases from J; junction bases left unmatched: 10. The CDR3 covers 15 residues.

The chain carries TRBV7-9 and TRBJ2-1; TRBD2 matches 15 bases. With 5 bases clipped from V and 4 bases from J, the junction kept 3 bases outside the gene matches. The CDR3 is 16 amino acids. Germline CDR1 and CDR2: SEHNR and FQNEAQ (reference sequence). Written as DNA, the CDR3 is TGTGCCAGCAGCCAAGGACTAGCGGGGGGGTACAATGAGCAGTTCTTC. Its protein product is CASSQGLAGGYNEQFF. The full variable domain, rest sourced from reference TRBV7-9 and TRBJ2-1, is DTGVSQNPRHKITKRGQNVTFRCDPISEHNRLYWYRQTLGQGPEFLTYFQNEAQLEKSRLLSDRFSAERPKGSFSTLEIQRTEQGDSAMYLCASSQGLAGGYNEQFFGPGTRLTVL.

The chain joins TRBV28 to TRBJ2-7, with TRBD2 identical over 15 bases. Germline V gene sequence: CDR1 MDHEN, CDR2 SYDVKM. This CDR3 contains 19 residues. The J segment lost 5 bases and the V segment lost 5 bases, leaving 16 bases of the junction unmatched. CDR3 nucleotides: TGTGCCAGCAGTCCCATGGGGAGGACTAGCGGGGGGGCGAGCGACGAGCAGTACTTC. It is translated as CASSPMGRTSGGASDEQYF.

For the CDR3, the DNA is TGCGCCATAAGGGGGAGGGGTGACACTGAAGCTTTCTTT. Amino acid sequence: CAIRGRGDTEAFF. The chain recombines TRBV10-2 with TRBJ1-1; possible D gene TRBD1, 6 bases. V lost 10 bases and J 3 bases, leaving 15 bases between the germline ends. This CDR3 is 13 amino acids long. Germline V gives CDR1 WSHSY, CDR2 SAAADI.